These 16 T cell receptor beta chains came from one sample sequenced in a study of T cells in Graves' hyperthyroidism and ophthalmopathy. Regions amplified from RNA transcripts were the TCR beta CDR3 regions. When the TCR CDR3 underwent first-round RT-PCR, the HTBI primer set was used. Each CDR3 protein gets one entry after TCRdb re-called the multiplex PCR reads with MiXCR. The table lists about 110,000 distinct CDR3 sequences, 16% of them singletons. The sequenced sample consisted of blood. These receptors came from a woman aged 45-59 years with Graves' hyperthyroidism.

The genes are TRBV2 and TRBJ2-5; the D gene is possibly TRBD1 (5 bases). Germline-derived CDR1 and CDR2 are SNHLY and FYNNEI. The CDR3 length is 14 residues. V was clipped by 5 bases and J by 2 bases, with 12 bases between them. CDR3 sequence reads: CASSIWTNQETQYF. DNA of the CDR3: TGTGCCAGCAGTATCTGGACAAATCAAGAGACCCAGTACTTC. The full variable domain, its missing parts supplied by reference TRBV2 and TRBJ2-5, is EPEVTQTPSHQVTQMGQEVILRCVPISNHLYFYWYRQILGQKVEFLVSFYNNEISEKSEIFDDQFSVERPDGSNFTLKIRSTKLEDSAMYFCASSIWTNQETQYFGPGTRLLVL.

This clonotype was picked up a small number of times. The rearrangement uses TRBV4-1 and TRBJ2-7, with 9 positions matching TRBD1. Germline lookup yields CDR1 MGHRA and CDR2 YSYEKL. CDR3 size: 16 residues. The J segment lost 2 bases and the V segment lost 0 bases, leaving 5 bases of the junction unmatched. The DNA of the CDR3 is TGCGCCAGCAGCCAAGATTTGGGGACAGGGCCCTACGAGCAGTACGTC. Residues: CASSQDLGTGPYEQYV.

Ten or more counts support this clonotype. CDR3 in DNA: TGTGCCAGCAGTCCCGACCCCTATCCTAATGAAAAACTGTTTTTT. Encoded protein: CASSPDPYPNEKLFF. This chain joins TRBV28 and TRBJ1-4; unclear D gene. The CDR3 runs 15 residues. Trimming removed 5 bases from V and 3 bases from J, with 13 bases in between. CDR1 MDHEN and CDR2 SYDVKM come from the germline V gene.

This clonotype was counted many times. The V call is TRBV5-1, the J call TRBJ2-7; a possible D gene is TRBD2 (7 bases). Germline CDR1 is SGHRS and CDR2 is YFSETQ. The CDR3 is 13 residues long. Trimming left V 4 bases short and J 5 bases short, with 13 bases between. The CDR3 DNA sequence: TGCGCCAGCAGCGTACAGGGAGGGCACGAGCAGTACTTC. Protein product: CASSVQGGHEQYF.

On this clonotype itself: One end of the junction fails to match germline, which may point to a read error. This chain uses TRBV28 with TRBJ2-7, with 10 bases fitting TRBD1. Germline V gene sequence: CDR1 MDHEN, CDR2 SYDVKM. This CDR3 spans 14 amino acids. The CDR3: CASSSPGQGSEQYF. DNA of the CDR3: TGTGCCAGCAGTTCCCCGGGACAGGGGAGCGAGCAATACTTC.

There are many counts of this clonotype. The CDR3 region is CASSPPAGNNEQFF. In nucleotides, the CDR3 is TGTGCCAGCAGCCCCCCCGCGGGGAACAATGAGCAGTTCTTC. The V call is TRBV13, the J call TRBJ2-1; possible D gene TRBD2, 6 bases. Germline CDR1 and CDR2: PRHDT and FYEKMQ (reference sequence). The CDR3 covers 14 residues. V was pared by 5 bases and J by 5 bases, with 13 bases between.

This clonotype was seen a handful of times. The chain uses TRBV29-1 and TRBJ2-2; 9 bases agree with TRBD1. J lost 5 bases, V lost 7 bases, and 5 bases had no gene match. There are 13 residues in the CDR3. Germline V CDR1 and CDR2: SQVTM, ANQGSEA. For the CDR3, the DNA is TGCAGCGCCGACAGGGGGGGGACCGGGGAGCTGTTTTTT. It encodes CSADRGGTGELFF.

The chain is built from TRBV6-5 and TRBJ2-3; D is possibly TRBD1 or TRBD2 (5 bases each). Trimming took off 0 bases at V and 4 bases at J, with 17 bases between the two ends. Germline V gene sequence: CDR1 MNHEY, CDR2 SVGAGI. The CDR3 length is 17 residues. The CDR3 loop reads CASSYSGHGNGADTQYF. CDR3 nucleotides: TGTGCCAGCAGTTACTCGGGGCACGGGAACGGCGCAGATACGCAGTATTTT.

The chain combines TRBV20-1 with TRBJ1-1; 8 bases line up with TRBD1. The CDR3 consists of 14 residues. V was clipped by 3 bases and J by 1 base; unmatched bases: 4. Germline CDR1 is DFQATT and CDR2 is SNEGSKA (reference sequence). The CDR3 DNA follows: TGCAGTGCTAGGGTGGGACAGGCGAACACTGAAGCTTTCTTT. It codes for CSARVGQANTEAFF.

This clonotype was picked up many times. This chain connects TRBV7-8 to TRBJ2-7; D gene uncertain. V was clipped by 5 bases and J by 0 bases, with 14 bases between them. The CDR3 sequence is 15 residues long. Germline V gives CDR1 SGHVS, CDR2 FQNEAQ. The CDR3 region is CASSPGEPSSYEQYF. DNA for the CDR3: TGTGCCAGCAGCCCGGGCGAGCCGAGCTCCTACGAGCAGTACTTC.

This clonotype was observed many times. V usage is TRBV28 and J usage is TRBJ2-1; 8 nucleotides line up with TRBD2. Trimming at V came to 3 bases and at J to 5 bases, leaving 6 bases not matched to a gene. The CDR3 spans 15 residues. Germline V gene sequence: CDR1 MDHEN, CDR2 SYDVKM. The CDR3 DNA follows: TGTGCCAGCAGTTTTTCTAGCGGGTTAAACAATGAGCAGTTCTTC. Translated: CASSFSSGLNNEQFF.

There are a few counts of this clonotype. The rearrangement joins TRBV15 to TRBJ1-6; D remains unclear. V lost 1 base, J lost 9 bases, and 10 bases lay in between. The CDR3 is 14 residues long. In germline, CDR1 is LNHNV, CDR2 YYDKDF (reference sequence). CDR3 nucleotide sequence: TGTGCCACCAGCAGAGCGGGGTTCGGTTCACCCCTCCACTTT. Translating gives CATSRAGFGSPLHF.

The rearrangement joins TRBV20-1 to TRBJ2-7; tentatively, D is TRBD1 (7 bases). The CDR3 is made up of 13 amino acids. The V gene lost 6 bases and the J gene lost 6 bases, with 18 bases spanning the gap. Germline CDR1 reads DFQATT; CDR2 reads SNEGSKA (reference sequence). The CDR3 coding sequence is TGCAGTGCCCCCAGGGGGGAGGCGGCCGAGCAGTACTTC. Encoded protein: CSAPRGEAAEQYF.

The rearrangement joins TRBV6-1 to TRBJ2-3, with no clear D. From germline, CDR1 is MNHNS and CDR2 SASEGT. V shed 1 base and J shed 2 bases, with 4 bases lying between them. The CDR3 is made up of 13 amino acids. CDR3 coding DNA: TGTGCCAGCAGTGAAGGTCTCACAGATACGCAGTATTTT. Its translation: CASSEGLTDTQYF.

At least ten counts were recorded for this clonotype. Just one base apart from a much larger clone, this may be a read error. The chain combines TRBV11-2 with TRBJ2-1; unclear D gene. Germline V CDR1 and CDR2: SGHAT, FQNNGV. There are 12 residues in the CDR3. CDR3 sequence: CTSSLARNEQFF. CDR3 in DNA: TGTACCAGCAGCTTAGCACGCAATGAGCAGTTCTTC.

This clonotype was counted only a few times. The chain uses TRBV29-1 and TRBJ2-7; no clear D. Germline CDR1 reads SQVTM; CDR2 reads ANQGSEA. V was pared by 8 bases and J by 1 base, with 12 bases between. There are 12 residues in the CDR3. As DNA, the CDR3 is TGCAGCATTCAGGAAGGGTCCTACGAGCAGTACTTC. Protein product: CSIQEGSYEQYF.